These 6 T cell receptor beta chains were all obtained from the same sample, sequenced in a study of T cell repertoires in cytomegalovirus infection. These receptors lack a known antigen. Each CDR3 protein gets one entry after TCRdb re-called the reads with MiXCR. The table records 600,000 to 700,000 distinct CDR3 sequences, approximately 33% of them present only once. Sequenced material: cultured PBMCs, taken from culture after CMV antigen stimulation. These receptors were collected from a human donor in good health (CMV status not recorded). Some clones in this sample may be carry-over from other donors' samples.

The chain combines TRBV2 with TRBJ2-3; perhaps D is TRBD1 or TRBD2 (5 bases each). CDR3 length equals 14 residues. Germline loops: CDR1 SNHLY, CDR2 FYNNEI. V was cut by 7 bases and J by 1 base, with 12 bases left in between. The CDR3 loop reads CASIWGKGTDTQYF. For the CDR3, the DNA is TGTGCCAGCATTTGGGGGAAAGGCACAGATACGCAGTATTTT.

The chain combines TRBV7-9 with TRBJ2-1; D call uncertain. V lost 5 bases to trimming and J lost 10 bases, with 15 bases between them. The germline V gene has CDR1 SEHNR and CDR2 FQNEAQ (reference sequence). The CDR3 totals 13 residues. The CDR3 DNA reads TGTGCCAGCAGCCCCCAAGGCTCTCGGGAGCAGTTCTTC. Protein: CASSPQGSREQFF.

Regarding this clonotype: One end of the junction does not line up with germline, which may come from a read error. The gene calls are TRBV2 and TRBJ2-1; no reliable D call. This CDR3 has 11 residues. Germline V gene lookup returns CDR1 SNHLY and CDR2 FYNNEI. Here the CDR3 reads CASSDTLVGLF. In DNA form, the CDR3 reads TGTGCCAGCAGTGATACCTTAGTTGGGCTCTTC.

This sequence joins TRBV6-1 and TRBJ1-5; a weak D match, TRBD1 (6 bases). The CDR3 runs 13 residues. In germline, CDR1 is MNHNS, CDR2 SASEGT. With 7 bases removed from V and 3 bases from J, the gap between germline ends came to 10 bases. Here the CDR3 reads CASKQGTNQPQHF. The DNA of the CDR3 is TGTGCCAGCAAACAGGGAACCAATCAGCCCCAGCATTTT.

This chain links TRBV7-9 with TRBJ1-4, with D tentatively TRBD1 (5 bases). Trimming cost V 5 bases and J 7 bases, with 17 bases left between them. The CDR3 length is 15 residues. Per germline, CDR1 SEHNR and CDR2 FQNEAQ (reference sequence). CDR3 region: CASSLRVEGAEKLFF. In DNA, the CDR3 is TGTGCCAGCAGCCTACGTGTTGAAGGGGCTGAAAAACTGTTTTTT.

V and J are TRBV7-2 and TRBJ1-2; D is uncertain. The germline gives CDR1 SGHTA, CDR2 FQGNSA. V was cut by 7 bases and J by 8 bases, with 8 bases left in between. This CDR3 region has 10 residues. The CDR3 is CASNRVGYTF. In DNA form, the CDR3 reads TGTGCCAGCAACCGTGTAGGCTACACCTTC. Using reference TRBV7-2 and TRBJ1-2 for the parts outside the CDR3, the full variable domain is GAGVSQSPSNKVTEKGKDVELRCDPISGHTALYWYRQSLGQGLEFLIYFQGNSAPDKSGLPSDRFSAERTGGSVSTLTIQRTQQEDSAVYLCASNRVGYTFGSGTRLTVV.